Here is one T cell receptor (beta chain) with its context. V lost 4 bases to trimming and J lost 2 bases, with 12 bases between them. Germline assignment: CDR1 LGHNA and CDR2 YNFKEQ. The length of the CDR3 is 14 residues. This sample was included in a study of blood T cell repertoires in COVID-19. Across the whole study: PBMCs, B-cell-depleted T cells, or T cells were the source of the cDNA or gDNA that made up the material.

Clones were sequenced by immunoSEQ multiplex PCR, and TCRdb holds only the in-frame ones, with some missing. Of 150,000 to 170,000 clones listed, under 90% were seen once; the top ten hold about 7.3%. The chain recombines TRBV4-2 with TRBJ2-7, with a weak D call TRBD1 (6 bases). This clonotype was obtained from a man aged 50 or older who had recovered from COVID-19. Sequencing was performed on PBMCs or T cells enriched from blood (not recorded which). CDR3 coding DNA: TGTGCCAGCAGCCCCGGGACACAAGCCTACGAGCAGTACTTC. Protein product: CASSPGTQAYEQYF.